This is a list of T cell receptor beta chains from one sample in a study of vaccination and CD4 T cells after COVID-19. Their antigens remain unidentified. TCRdb processed the PCR reads anew with MiXCR; each CDR3 protein has one entry. The sample holds about 19,000 distinct CDR3 sequences, approximately 50% seen once. Material: CD4+ T cells from blood, cultured in vitro, obtained before SARS-CoV-2 vaccination. Source of these receptors: a human donor who had recovered from COVID-19. Both conserved end residues are part of each CDR3. A D gene is named only where the DNA matches it firmly.

j_gene | d_gene | v_gene | CDR3aa
TRBJ1-5 | TRBD1 | TRBV25-1 | CASSNRPTGDYSNQPQHF
TRBJ1-2 | NA | TRBV20-1 | CSAPKDEYGYTF
TRBJ1-5 | NA | TRBV28 | CASEGGGGGNQPQHF
TRBJ2-1 | NA | TRBV21-1 | CASSKPRGVYNEQFF
TRBJ2-3 | NA | TRBV6-1 | CASSITMGTDTQYF
TRBJ2-2 | TRBD1 | TRBV7-2 | CASSPQGPLNTGELFF
TRBJ2-5 | NA | TRBV10-3 | CAISESGQGRGTQYF
TRBJ1-5 | NA | TRBV30 | CAWSRQINQPQHF
TRBJ1-2 | NA | TRBV5-4 | CASSLARIVSGDNYGYTF
TRBJ2-7 | NA | TRBV20-1 | CSAQTEGSYEQYF
TRBJ2-7 | TRBD1 | TRBV27 | CASRKTGNRYEQYF
TRBJ2-1 | TRBD2 | TRBV6-5 | CASSYPSGRSYNEQFF
TRBJ1-3 | NA | TRBV20-1 | CSARVPGATGNTIYF
TRBJ2-7 | TRBD1 | TRBV5-1 | CASSGTGSLRAHYEQYF
TRBJ2-1 | NA | TRBV20-1 | CSASTVGYNEQFF
TRBJ2-3 | NA | TRBV21-1 | CASSKVLEGAQTDMQYF
TRBJ1-2 | TRBD1 | TRBV7-6 | CASSRDRGDGYTF
TRBJ2-3 | NA | TRBV10-3 | CAISDTDTQYF